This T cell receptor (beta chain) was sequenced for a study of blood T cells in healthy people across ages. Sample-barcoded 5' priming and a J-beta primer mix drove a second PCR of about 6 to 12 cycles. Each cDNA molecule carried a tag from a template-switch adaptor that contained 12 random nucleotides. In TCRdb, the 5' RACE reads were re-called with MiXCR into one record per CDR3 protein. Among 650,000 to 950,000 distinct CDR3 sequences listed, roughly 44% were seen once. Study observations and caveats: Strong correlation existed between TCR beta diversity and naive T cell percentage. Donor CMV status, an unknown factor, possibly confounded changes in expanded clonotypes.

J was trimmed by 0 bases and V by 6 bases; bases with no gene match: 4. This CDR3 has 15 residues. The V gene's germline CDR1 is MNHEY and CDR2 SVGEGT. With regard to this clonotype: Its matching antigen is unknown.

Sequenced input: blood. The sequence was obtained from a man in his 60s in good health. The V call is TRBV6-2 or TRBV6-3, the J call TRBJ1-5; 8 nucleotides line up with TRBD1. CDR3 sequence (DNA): TGTGCCAGCAGAACAGGGGGTTATAGCAATCAGCCCCAGCATTTT. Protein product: CASRTGGYSNQPQHF.